The 23 T cell receptor beta chains listed next were all sequenced from one sample in a study of blood T cell repertoires in COVID-19. Sequencing used immunoSEQ multiplex PCR; TCRdb keeps in-frame clones, though not all of them. The data contain approximately 670,000 clones, just under 90% of them singletons. The source material was peripheral blood. The receptors come from a woman aged 18-29 years with acute or convalescent COVID-19.

The CDR3, as DNA: TGTGCCAGCAGCCAGCTACGTGGAAACACCATATATTTT. It codes for CASSQLRGNTIYF. The genes are TRBV3-1 (or the pseudogene TRBV3-2) and TRBJ1-3; D gene uncertain. The CDR3 is 13 residues long. The V end was cut by 3 bases, the J end by 3 bases, with 6 bases between. Germline-derived CDR1 and CDR2 are LGHDT and YNNKEL (reference sequence).

The V gene is TRBV27, the J gene TRBJ2-2; 10 bases fit TRBD1. J lost 7 bases, V lost 5 bases, and 13 bases had no gene match. The CDR3 runs to 17 residues. Germline V gene sequence: CDR1 MNHEY, CDR2 SMNVEV (reference sequence). CDR3 in DNA: TGTGCCAGCAGTCCCGGCCGGGGACAGGGGACCTTCGGGGAGCTGTTTTTT. Translated: CASSPGRGQGTFGELFF.

This rearrangement joins TRBV7-3 to TRBJ2-3; D possibly corresponds to TRBD2 (5 bases). Germline assignment: CDR1 SGHTA and CDR2 FQGTGA. V was clipped by 4 bases and J by 0 bases, with 14 bases between them. The CDR3 totals 16 residues. The CDR3 DNA reads as TGTGCCAGCAGCTCGAGAGGGCGACCTAGCACAGATACGCAGTATTTT. This sequence encodes CASSSRGRPSTDTQYF.

This clone was detected only a few times. This sequence joins TRBV30 and TRBJ1-2; 11 bases align to TRBD1. Germline lookup yields CDR1 GTSNPN and CDR2 SVGIG (reference sequence). Trimming took 5 bases from V and 5 from J; bases not matched to a gene: 7. The CDR3 has 14 amino acids. The chain's CDR3 is CAWARDRGGYGYTF. CDR3 nucleotides: TGTGCCTGGGCTCGGGACAGGGGGGGGTATGGCTACACCTTC.

V gene TRBV27 combines with J gene TRBJ1-5; a weak D match, TRBD1 (6 bases). Per germline, CDR1 MNHEY and CDR2 SMNVEV (reference sequence). The CDR3 spans 16 residues. Between the trimmed V and J ends, which lost 4 bases and 0 bases, there was a span of 13 bases. The CDR3 loop is CASSSLTGNSNQPQHF. The CDR3 nucleotides are TGTGCCAGCAGTTCCCTCACAGGGAATAGCAATCAGCCCCAGCATTTT.

The sample holds a few counts of this clone. The J gene is TRBJ1-3, the V gene TRBV28; D is ambiguous. The CDR3 has 16 residues. The V gene's germline CDR1 is MDHEN and CDR2 SYDVKM. The ends were cut back, 0 bases at V and 0 bases at J, with 9 bases in the middle. CDR3: CASSLWQAHSGNTIYF. CDR3 DNA sequence: TGTGCCAGCAGTTTATGGCAGGCTCACTCTGGAAACACCATATATTTT.

The table lists this clone with a count of one. Written as DNA, the CDR3 is TGTGCCAGCAGCGTAGGAGGGGGGCGGGAGACTGAAGCTTTCTTT. It codes for CASSVGGGRETEAFF. The gene calls are TRBV9 and TRBJ1-1; maybe TRBD1 (6 bases). The germline V gene encodes CDR1 SGDLS and CDR2 YYNGEE. V was pared by 0 bases and J by 5 bases, with 14 bases between. This CDR3 spans 15 amino acids. Full variable domain (outside the CDR3, taken from reference TRBV9 and TRBJ1-1): DSGVTQTPKHLITATGQRVTLRCSPRSGDLSVYWYQQSLDQGLQFLIQYYNGEERAKGNILERFSAQQFPDLHSELNLSSLELGDSALYFCASSVGGGRETEAFFGQGTRLTVV.

The J gene is TRBJ2-1, the V gene TRBV6-4, with 7 bases fitting TRBD2. Germline V gives CDR1 MRHNA, CDR2 SNTAGT. The trim removed 3 bases at V and 9 bases at J, leaving 5 bases unmatched. The CDR3 covers 13 residues. The CDR3 nucleotides are TGTGCCAGCAGTGAGACGGGGGAGGGTGAGCAGTTCTTC. Encoded protein: CASSETGEGEQFF.

This clone came up once. The V call is TRBV25-1, the J call TRBJ2-3; the D is unclear. In germline, CDR1 is MGHDK, CDR2 SYGVNS. The length of the CDR3 is 14 residues. Deletions cut 7 bases from V and 4 bases from J, with 15 bases between. CDR3 nucleotide sequence: TGTGCCAGCAAACCCCCTCGAGAGTCAGATACGCAGTATTTT. Translating gives CASKPPRESDTQYF.

The J gene is TRBJ2-3, the V gene TRBV5-4; a weak D match, TRBD2 (6 bases). The CDR3 length is 14 residues. V was trimmed by 4 bases and J by 4 bases, leaving 13 bases between them. Germline values: CDR1 SGHNT, CDR2 YYREEE (reference sequence). CDR3 residues: CASSRRAGPDTQYF. CDR3 in DNA: TGTGCCAGCAGCCGTAGGGCGGGACCAGATACGCAGTATTTT.

The rearrangement links TRBV5-6 to TRBJ2-7; D is perhaps TRBD2 (5 bases). V was pared by 3 bases and J by 6 bases, with 13 bases between. The V gene's germline CDR1 is SGHDT and CDR2 YYEEEE. The CDR3 extends over 13 amino acids. The DNA for the CDR3 is TGTGCCAGCAGCTCCCGGGGTCCGGGCGAGCAGTACTTC. Translation: CASSSRGPGEQYF.

The chain links TRBV7-9 to TRBJ2-3; D is uncertain. This CDR3 is built from 12 residues. Germline values: CDR1 SEHNR, CDR2 FQNEAQ (reference sequence). V lost 2 bases and J lost 5, with 5 bases in between. CDR3 loop: CASSLTGDTQYF. In DNA, the CDR3 is TGTGCCAGCAGCTTAACGGGAGATACGCAGTATTTT.

As for this clone: One junction end does not reproduce the germline sequence, and a read error may be involved. The chain links TRBV18 to TRBJ2-7; 9 nucleotides align to TRBD2. Germline V gene sequence: CDR1 KGHSH, CDR2 LQKENI. This CDR3 region has 16 residues. CDR3 nucleotide sequence: TGTGCCAGCTCACCAACACTAGCGGGTGAATTTACGACGGTGGACTTC. Translated, it gives CASSPTLAGEFTTVDF.

The gene calls are TRBV24-1 and TRBJ1-2; no definite D call. The CDR3 length is 13 residues. The germline V and J ends were trimmed by 3 bases and 7 bases, with 11 bases remaining between them. The V gene's germline CDR1 is KGHDR and CDR2 SFDVKD. The CDR3 here is CATSDRHSSGYTF. The CDR3 nucleotides are TGTGCCACCAGTGATAGACATTCTTCTGGCTACACCTTC.

The V call is TRBV27, the J call TRBJ2-5; TRBD1 matches 9 bases. Germline loops: CDR1 MNHEY, CDR2 SMNVEV (reference sequence). V was clipped by 3 bases and J by 2 bases; unmatched bases: 4. This CDR3 region has 15 residues. The chain's CDR3 is CASSLDRGGQETQYF. CDR3 nucleotide sequence: TGTGCCAGCAGTTTGGACAGGGGAGGACAAGAGACCCAGTACTTC.

This chain connects TRBV6-2 or TRBV6-3 to TRBJ2-2; 9 bases line up with TRBD2. CDR3 length: 16 residues. V shed 4 bases, J shed 0 bases, and the junction held 3 bases outside the gene matches. The germline V gene encodes CDR1 MNHEY and CDR2 SVGEGT. The CDR3 DNA reads TGTGCCAGCAGTTTCCCTAGCGGGGCGAACACCGGGGAGCTGTTTTTT. Its translation: CASSFPSGANTGELFF.

The chain links TRBV24-1 to TRBJ1-2; 7 nucleotides line up with TRBD1. V was clipped by 4 bases and J by 7 bases; unmatched bases: 8. The CDR3 sequence is 14 residues long. The germline gives CDR1 KGHDR, CDR2 SFDVKD. The CDR3 coding sequence is TGTGCCACCAGTGACACACGACAGGGCCCTGGCTACACCTTC. Translating it yields CATSDTRQGPGYTF.

The gene calls are TRBV5-1 and TRBJ1-6; D possibly corresponds to TRBD1 (6 bases). CDR3 length: 18 amino acids. Germline loops: CDR1 SGHRS, CDR2 YFSETQ. Trimming took 4 bases from V and 0 from J, leaving 17 bases between them. The CDR3 here is CASSGQGTGSSYNSPLHF. CDR3 nucleotides: TGCGCCAGCAGCGGCCAGGGGACCGGCAGCTCCTATAATTCACCCCTCCACTTT.

The chain is built from TRBV4-2 and TRBJ1-1; D unresolved. The V end lost 2 bases, the J end lost 1 base, and 8 bases lay between the germline ends. The germline gives CDR1 LGHNA, CDR2 YNFKEQ. This CDR3 contains 14 residues. CDR3 amino acids: CASSQPGTNTEAFF. The CDR3 coding sequence is TGTGCCAGCAGCCAACCAGGAACGAACACTGAAGCTTTCTTT.

This clone appeared once. This chain links TRBV28 with TRBJ1-5; no definite D call. The V gene lost 1 base and the J gene lost 4 bases, with 8 bases spanning the gap. Germline loops: CDR1 MDHEN, CDR2 SYDVKM. The CDR3 consists of 14 residues. CDR3: CASSLLAENQPQHF. For the CDR3, the DNA is TGTGCCAGCAGTTTATTGGCAGAAAATCAGCCCCAGCATTTT.

The J gene is TRBJ1-4, the V gene TRBV4-3, with D unresolved. The V gene's germline CDR1 is LGHNA and CDR2 YSLEER. This CDR3 is 17 amino acids long. V was pared by 0 bases and J by 3 bases, with 14 bases between. CDR3: CASSQELAGPSNEKLFF. CDR3 in DNA: TGCGCCAGCAGCCAAGAGCTGGCAGGCCCCTCTAATGAAAAACTGTTTTTT.

This rearrangement joins TRBV5-5 to TRBJ2-7; D is possibly TRBD2 (6 bases). This CDR3 spans 16 amino acids. CDR1 is SGHKS, CDR2 YYEKEE, per germline (reference sequence). Trimming took 0 bases from V and 0 from J, leaving 13 bases between them. The CDR3 DNA reads as TGTGCCAGCAGCTTGGCGGAGGGACGGACCTCCTACGAGCAGTACTTC. This codes for CASSLAEGRTSYEQYF.

The chain has TRBV15 and TRBJ2-7, with D maybe TRBD2 (5 bases). V lost 0 bases and J 2 bases, leaving 11 bases between the germline ends. The germline CDR1 and CDR2 sequences are LNHNV and YYDKDF (reference sequence). This CDR3 is 15 amino acids long. The CDR3 nucleotides are TGTGCCACCAGCAGAGATTTCGGGAAGGCCTACGAGCAGTACTTC. Protein sequence: CATSRDFGKAYEQYF.